This TCR beta chain stems from a study of blood T cell repertoires in COVID-19. Germline CDR1 and CDR2: SQVTM and ANQGSEA. With 7 bases clipped from V and 4 bases from J, the junction kept 8 bases outside the gene matches. The CDR3 contains 13 residues. Original data processing: Amplification of reference gene primers provided the estimated nucleated cell counts. The protocol was immunoSEQ multiplex PCR, while the TCRdb copy is restricted to in-frame clones and leaves out a portion. V and J calls and clone size are copied from that table; D and trimming were computed from the DNA. The sample holds 55,000 to 75,000 clones, 90% seen once.

The clonotype comes from a man in his 60s with acute or convalescent COVID-19. This chain joins TRBV29-1 and TRBJ1-1; TRBD1 aligns across 8 bases. Input material: peripheral blood. The chain's CDR3 is CSGGLDRVTEAFF. CDR3 sequence (DNA): TGCAGCGGTGGCCTGGACAGGGTCACTGAAGCTTTCTTT.